The 25 T cell receptor beta chains below come from one sample, sequenced in a study of cytomegalovirus exposure and HLA in healthy donors. PCR was performed using 60 Vbeta and 13 Jbeta primers. Here immunoSEQ multiplex PCR was the method, and the copy in TCRdb shows in-frame clones only, minus some. The sample lists about 140,000 clones; 66% were seen once. The specimen sequenced was PBMCs. Receptor source: a human donor in good health.

This clone came up a few times. This chain joins TRBV7-9 and TRBJ2-3; 7 positions match TRBD2. The junction had 0 bases not matched to a gene; V was cut back by 3 bases and J by 0 bases. The CDR3 runs to 14 residues. Per germline, CDR1 SEHNR and CDR2 FQNEAQ (reference sequence). CDR3 amino acids: CASSFSGSTDTQYF. The CDR3 bases are TGTGCCAGCAGCTTTAGCGGGAGCACAGATACGCAGTATTTT.

This clone has only a few counts. The rearrangement uses TRBV28 and TRBJ2-7, with 7 nucleotides matching TRBD2. The CDR3 covers 13 residues. V lost 7 bases and J lost 3; bases outside the gene matches: 6. The V gene's germline CDR1 is MDHEN and CDR2 SYDVKM. In DNA, the CDR3 is TGTGCCAGCACCCCGGGCGGGAGCTACGAGCAGTACTTC. As protein: CASTPGGSYEQYF.

This clone has just a few counts. This rearrangement joins TRBV7-8 to TRBJ2-7, with 7 bases aligning to TRBD2. This CDR3 comprises 14 residues. Trimming removed 4 bases from V and 2 bases from J; junction bases left unmatched: 5. The germline gives CDR1 SGHVS, CDR2 FQNEAQ. The CDR3: CASSYPGGTYEQYF. The CDR3, as DNA: TGTGCCAGCAGCTATCCCGGGGGGACCTACGAGCAGTACTTC.

The rearrangement joins TRBV6-1 to TRBJ2-3, with D unresolved. The ends were cut back, 4 bases at V and 0 bases at J, with 11 bases in the middle. Per the germline V gene, CDR1 is MNHNS and CDR2 is SASEGT. This CDR3 comprises 15 residues. CDR3 sequence (DNA): TGTGCCAGCAGTGGAATGATCGGTAGCACAGATACGCAGTATTTT. Translation: CASSGMIGSTDTQYF.

The chain uses TRBV5-1 and TRBJ2-5, with D possibly TRBD2 on 5 matching bases. V lost 0 bases, J lost 3 bases, and 12 bases lay in between. This CDR3 contains 15 residues. In germline, CDR1 is SGHRS, CDR2 YFSETQ. The CDR3 here is CASSLGVAREETQYF. The CDR3 DNA follows: TGCGCCAGCAGCTTGGGGGTAGCGCGGGAAGAGACCCAGTACTTC.

The rearrangement links TRBV11-3 to TRBJ2-7; a weak D match, TRBD2 (6 bases). The germline V gene has CDR1 SGHNT and CDR2 YENEEA. The CDR3 runs 18 residues. The V and J ends lost 2 bases and 6 bases respectively, with 26 bases between them. CDR3 in amino acids: CASSLRWWEAGIETEQYF. The CDR3 region has the DNA TGTGCCAGCAGCTTAAGGTGGTGGGAGGCAGGGATCGAGACCGAGCAGTACTTC.

The sample holds a few counts of this clone. The V gene is TRBV9, the J gene TRBJ2-2; 7 bases are shared with TRBD2. The CDR3 totals 16 residues. V was pared by 0 bases and J by 3 bases, with 5 bases of the junction left unmatched. Germline CDR1 reads SGDLS; CDR2 reads YYNGEE. The CDR3 here is CASSVEGRADTGELFF. CDR3 nucleotide sequence: TGTGCCAGCAGCGTAGAAGGGAGGGCCGACACCGGGGAGCTGTTTTTT.

As DNA, the CDR3 is TGTGCCAGCCAAAAGGAACAGGTTGGGGAGCAGTACTTC. Its protein is CASQKEQVGEQYF. This chain connects TRBV2 to TRBJ2-7, with D possibly being TRBD1 (5 bases). The CDR3 covers 13 residues. Trimming took 8 bases from V and 7 from J, leaving 18 bases between them. Germline loops: CDR1 SNHLY, CDR2 FYNNEI.

The chain recombines TRBV5-1 with TRBJ2-7, with 10 bases aligning to TRBD1. The CDR3 sequence is 15 residues long. Germline CDR1 and CDR2: SGHRS and YFSETQ. J was trimmed by 2 bases and V by 4 bases; bases with no gene match: 6. CDR3 loop: CASSPTGTGAYEQYF. For the CDR3, the DNA is TGCGCCAGCAGCCCTACCGGGACAGGGGCCTACGAGCAGTACTTC.

The chain joins TRBV7-7 to TRBJ2-5; D possibly corresponds to TRBD2 (6 bases). This CDR3 is built from 15 residues. Trimming took 1 base from V and 5 from J, leaving 14 bases between them. CDR1 is SSHAT and CDR2 is FNYEAQ in the germline V gene (reference sequence). The CDR3 sequence: CASSLGRESQETQYF. The CDR3 DNA reads TGTGCCAGCAGCTTAGGCCGGGAGAGCCAGGAGACCCAGTACTTC.

J is TRBJ2-1 and V is TRBV18; tentative D call: TRBD1 (7 bases). The ends were cut back, 3 bases at V and 10 bases at J, with 22 bases in the middle. This CDR3 comprises 16 residues. Germline lookup yields CDR1 KGHSH and CDR2 LQKENI. CDR3 DNA: TGTGCCAGCTCACCGGCTACTCTCGGCAGGGGGGTCGAGCAGTTCTTC. Protein sequence: CASSPATLGRGVEQFF. Full variable domain (missing parts from reference TRBV18 and TRBJ2-1): NAGVMQNPRHLVRRRGQEARLRCSPMKGHSHVYWYRQLPEEGLKFMVYLQKENIIDESGMPKERFSAEFPKEGPSILRIQQVVRGDSAAYFCASSPATLGRGVEQFFGPGTRLTVL.

The V call is TRBV2, the J call TRBJ2-3; D might be TRBD2 (6 bases). This CDR3 comprises 15 residues. Germline CDR1 is SNHLY and CDR2 is FYNNEI. V lost 4 bases, J lost 1 base, and 12 bases lay in between. CDR3 residues: CASSARGLGTDTQYF. For the CDR3, the DNA is TGTGCCAGCAGTGCACGGGGGTTGGGCACAGATACGCAGTATTTT.

This clone was counted between two and nine times. The chain recombines TRBV19 with TRBJ1-2, with 8 bases lining up with TRBD1. CDR1 is LNHDA and CDR2 is SQIVND in the germline V gene (reference sequence). There are 13 residues in the CDR3. Unmatched junction bases numbered 6, after V lost 5 bases and J lost 7 bases. The CDR3 region is CASSATDRAGYTF. As DNA, the CDR3 is TGTGCCAGTAGTGCGACGGACAGGGCTGGCTACACCTTC.

This clone was detected only a few times. This rearrangement joins TRBV7-2 to TRBJ1-5; no clear D. The CDR3 extends over 14 amino acids. The V end was cut by 5 bases, the J end by 2 bases, with 10 bases between. Germline V gene lookup returns CDR1 SGHTA and CDR2 FQGNSA. CDR3 in amino acids: CASSMALGNQPQHF. The CDR3 DNA follows: TGTGCCAGCAGCATGGCCCTGGGCAATCAGCCCCAGCATTTT.

There are a few counts of this clone. The chain employs TRBV6-5 and TRBJ1-5; 7 bases agree with TRBD1. The CDR3 contains 15 residues. With V trimmed by 0 bases and J by 6 bases, 5 bases remained unmatched. Looked up from germline, CDR1 is MNHEY and CDR2 is SVGAGI. Here the CDR3 reads CASSYSRAGGQPQHF. The CDR3 DNA is TGTGCCAGCAGTTACTCGAGGGCAGGGGGTCAGCCCCAGCATTTT.

V usage is TRBV4-1 and J usage is TRBJ1-5; D not resolved. The germline V and J ends were trimmed by 1 base and 0 bases, with 10 bases remaining between them. The CDR3 runs to 16 residues. Germline loops: CDR1 MGHRA, CDR2 YSYEKL. The CDR3 sequence: CASSQVSSISNQPQHF. CDR3 DNA sequence: TGCGCCAGCAGCCAAGTTTCCAGTATTAGCAATCAGCCCCAGCATTTT.

This clone has just a few counts. The rearrangement joins TRBV28 to TRBJ2-5; 9 nucleotides agree with TRBD1. Germline loops: CDR1 MDHEN, CDR2 SYDVKM. The V and J ends lost 10 bases and 3 bases, in that order; junction bases with no gene match: 12. This CDR3 has 15 amino acids. CDR3 bases: TGTGCCACCCTACCCGGGACAGGGAACAAAGAGACCCAGTACTTC. Amino acid sequence: CATLPGTGNKETQYF.

The CDR3 spells CASSPQGEQTQYF. In DNA form, the CDR3 reads TGTGCCAGCAGCCCCCAGGGGGAGCAGACCCAGTACTTC. This chain joins TRBV5-6 and TRBJ2-5, with 7 positions matching TRBD1. V was pared by 4 bases and J by 6 bases, with 6 bases of the junction left unmatched. Germline assignment: CDR1 SGHDT and CDR2 YYEEEE. The length of the CDR3 is 13 residues.

The chain links TRBV28 to TRBJ1-4; TRBD1 agrees at 8 bases. The germline V gene encodes CDR1 MDHEN and CDR2 SYDVKM. The CDR3 length is 16 residues. The trim removed 4 bases at V and 8 bases at J, leaving 12 bases unmatched. The CDR3 loop is CASSSPRTGRGEKLFF. For the CDR3, the DNA is TGTGCCAGCAGTTCCCCTAGGACAGGGCGGGGCGAAAAACTGTTTTTT.

The chain uses TRBV4-3 and TRBJ2-1, with 12 nucleotides matching TRBD2. The CDR3 is 13 amino acids. Trimming took 3 bases from V and 12 from J; bases not matched to a gene: 3. Germline assignment: CDR1 LGHNA and CDR2 YSLEER. The CDR3 loop reads CASSQTSGSRQFF. CDR3 in DNA: TGCGCCAGCAGCCAGACTAGCGGGAGTCGGCAGTTCTTC.

The chain combines TRBV28 with TRBJ1-1; a weak D match, TRBD1 (6 bases). The germline V gene encodes CDR1 MDHEN and CDR2 SYDVKM. There are 12 residues in the CDR3. V was clipped by 8 bases and J by 3 bases, with 10 bases between them. The CDR3 reads CASYGQHTEAFF. In DNA form, the CDR3 reads TGTGCCAGCTACGGACAGCACACTGAAGCTTTCTTT.

The chain couples TRBV14 to TRBJ2-5; 10 nucleotides agree with TRBD1. The CDR3 runs to 17 residues. Germline V gives CDR1 SGHDN, CDR2 FVKESK. The V segment lost 1 base and the J segment 5 bases; nucleotides outside the gene matches: 10. CDR3 coding DNA: TGTGCCAGCAGCCAAGCCCACCCGGGACAGGGGTTGGAGACCCAGTACTTC. Protein product: CASSQAHPGQGLETQYF.

This chain joins TRBV7-8 and TRBJ1-1; D is undetermined. Germline V gene sequence: CDR1 SGHVS, CDR2 FQNEAQ. There are 14 residues in the CDR3. V shed 1 base and J shed 1 base, with 7 bases lying between them. The DNA of the CDR3 is TGTGCCAGCAGCTTAGAACCGGGGAACACTGAAGCTTTCTTT. Protein sequence: CASSLEPGNTEAFF.

The rearrangement uses TRBV5-1 and TRBJ2-3, with D possibly TRBD2 on 5 matching bases. Germline V gene lookup returns CDR1 SGHRS and CDR2 YFSETQ. CDR3 length: 15 amino acids. V shed 4 bases and J shed 6 bases, with 18 bases lying between them. This chain's CDR3 is CASSRTALAGDTQYF. The CDR3 region has the DNA TGCGCCAGCAGCCGGACGGCCCTAGCTGGTGATACGCAGTATTTT.

V usage is TRBV5-4 and J usage is TRBJ2-3, with TRBD2 identical over 9 bases. The trim removed 3 bases at V and 4 bases at J, leaving 12 bases unmatched. The germline CDR1 and CDR2 sequences are SGHNT and YYREEE (reference sequence). The CDR3 is 17 residues long. The chain's CDR3 is CASSSRVLAGNPDTQYF. As DNA, the CDR3 is TGTGCCAGCAGCTCCCGAGTCCTAGCGGGAAACCCAGATACGCAGTATTTT. Drawing the rest from reference TRBV5-4 and TRBJ2-3, the complete variable domain is ETGVTQSPTHLIKTRGQQVTLRCSSQSGHNTVSWYQQALGQGPQFIFQYYREEENGRGNFPPRFSGLQFPNYSSELNVNALELDDSALYLCASSSRVLAGNPDTQYFGPGTRLTVL.